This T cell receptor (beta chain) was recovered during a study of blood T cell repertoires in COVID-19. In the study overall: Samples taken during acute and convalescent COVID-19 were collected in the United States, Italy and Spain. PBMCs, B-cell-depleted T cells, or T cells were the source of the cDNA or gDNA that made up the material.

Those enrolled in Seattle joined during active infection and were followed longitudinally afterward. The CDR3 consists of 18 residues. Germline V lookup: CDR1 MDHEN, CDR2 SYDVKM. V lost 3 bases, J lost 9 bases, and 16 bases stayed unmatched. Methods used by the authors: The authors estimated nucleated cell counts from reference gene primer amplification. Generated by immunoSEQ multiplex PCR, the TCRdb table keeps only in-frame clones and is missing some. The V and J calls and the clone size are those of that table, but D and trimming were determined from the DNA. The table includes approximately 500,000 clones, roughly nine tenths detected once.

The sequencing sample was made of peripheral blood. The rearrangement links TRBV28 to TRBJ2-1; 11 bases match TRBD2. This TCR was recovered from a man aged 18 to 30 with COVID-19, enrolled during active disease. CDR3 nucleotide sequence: TGTGCCAGCAGTTTTACTAGCGGGAGTGTATTTTTAGGCAGTGAGCAGTTCTTC. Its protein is CASSFTSGSVFLGSEQFF.